This TCR beta chain was profiled in a study of cytomegalovirus exposure and HLA in healthy donors. V was clipped by 2 bases and J by 8 bases; unmatched bases: 5. Germline V lookup: CDR1 SGDLS, CDR2 YYNGEE. CDR3 size: 15 residues. Comment on this clone: Its matching antigen is unknown.

Study-level results: In vitro work confirmed that a few CMV-associated chains recognize CMV antigens. Presence/absence analyses took donor sequencing depth as roughly uniform. Per a prior analysis, the majority of TCR beta V segments were productive roughly 87% or roughly 30% of the time.

The PCR made use of 60 Vbeta and 13 Jbeta primers. Methods used by the authors: Later analysis identified tens of millions of unique TCR beta chains, around 10 million shared. Using immunoSEQ multiplex PCR, the repertoire was profiled, and TCRdb retains in-frame clones only, with some absent. V and J calls plus clone size are reproduced from that table; the DNA served to infer D and trimming. Here the sample spans about 170,000 clones, about 76% being singletons. V is TRBV9 and J is TRBJ2-1; 12 bases fit TRBD2. Sequenced sample: PBMCs. This receptor was obtained from a woman aged 18-29 years in good health and CMV-seropositive. The CDR3 is CASSVLAGGPYEQFF. The CDR3 DNA sequence: TGTGCCAGCAGCGTGCTAGCGGGGGGGCCATATGAGCAGTTCTTC.